What follows are 11 T cell receptor beta chains derived from one specimen sequenced in a study of CD8 T cells in ankylosing spondylitis. TCRdb used MiXCR to reprocess the 5' RACE reads, holding one entry per CDR3 protein. In the table there are a few hundred thousand distinct CDR3 sequences, roughly 15% of which are singletons. The study, taken as a whole, reports: A TCR beta motif of several highly homologous variants appeared characteristic of ankylosing spondylitis blood.

The antigens of these receptors remain unknown. Sequencing was carried out using blood, either unsorted or a sorted T cell fraction (not recorded which). The origin of the receptors is a male donor with ankylosing spondylitis.

This clonotype was counted between two and nine times. V and J are TRBV29-1 and TRBJ2-7; D is undetermined. The CDR3 has 12 residues. In germline, CDR1 is SQVTM, CDR2 ANQGSEA. Trimming took off 0 bases at V and 4 bases at J, with 7 bases between the two ends. The CDR3 DNA reads TGCAGCGTTGAAGATCCAGAGTACGAGCAGTACTTC. Translated: CSVEDPEYEQYF.

The chain links TRBV28 to TRBJ2-7; D possibly corresponds to TRBD1 (5 bases). CDR1 MDHEN and CDR2 SYDVKM come from the germline V gene. This CDR3 spans 12 amino acids. Trimming took 7 bases from V and 5 from J, leaving 12 bases between them. CDR3 amino acids: CASNRFTHEQYF. The CDR3 region has the DNA TGTGCCAGCAACAGGTTTACCCACGAGCAGTACTTC.

The V call is TRBV12-3 or TRBV12-4, the J call TRBJ2-2, with unresolved D. With 8 bases removed from V and 5 bases from J, the gap between germline ends came to 21 bases. The CDR3 runs to 16 residues. CDR3 in DNA: TGTGCCAGCGCCCTAGTCCGGGCAGCCGGAACCGGGGAGCTGTTTTTT. Its translation is CASALVRAAGTGELFF.

There are a few counts of this clonotype. The V and J genes are TRBV6-6 and TRBJ2-5, with D possibly being TRBD2 (5 bases). In germline, CDR1 is MNHNY, CDR2 SVGAGI (reference sequence). The CDR3 length is 12 residues. V lost 6 bases, J lost 1 base, and 6 bases lay in between. The CDR3 region is CASRTSQETQYF. Here the CDR3 DNA reads TGTGCCAGCAGAACTAGCCAAGAGACCCAGTACTTC.

This clonotype was seen only a few times. The V gene is TRBV20-1, the J gene TRBJ2-5, with 8 bases aligning to TRBD2. The CDR3 has 13 amino acids. CDR1 is DFQATT and CDR2 is SNEGSKA in the germline V gene (reference sequence). The junction had 6 bases not matched to a gene; V was cut back by 6 bases and J by 3 bases. The CDR3 DNA reads as TGCAGTGCCAGTATAGCGGGGAAAGAGACCCAGTACTTC. Translating it yields CSASIAGKETQYF.

This clonotype was detected a few times. V usage is TRBV7-9 and J usage is TRBJ2-1; 9 bases match TRBD1. Germline CDR1 reads SEHNR; CDR2 reads FQNEAQ (reference sequence). This CDR3 contains 15 residues. V gave up 2 bases and J gave up 10 bases; unmatched junction bases: 9. As DNA, the CDR3 is TGTGCCAGCAGCTTACGCGGGACAGGGTTTTGGGAGCAGTTCTTC. Its protein product is CASSLRGTGFWEQFF.

The chain has TRBV6-6 and TRBJ1-3, with D uncertain. Trimming stripped 7 bases from V and 0 bases from J, with 7 bases between. The CDR3 loop spans 13 amino acids. Germline assignment: CDR1 MNHNY and CDR2 SVGAGI (reference sequence). Written as DNA, the CDR3 is TGTGCCAGCACCCCACGCTCTGGAAACACCATATATTTT. It translates to CASTPRSGNTIYF.

The J gene is TRBJ2-1, the V gene TRBV7-3, with 8 bases matching TRBD2. The V and J ends lost 3 bases and 6 bases, in that order; junction bases with no gene match: 7. Germline V lookup: CDR1 SGHTA, CDR2 FQGTGA. This CDR3 is 15 amino acids long. This chain's CDR3 is CASSLFAGGGNEQFF. The CDR3 DNA is TGTGCCAGCAGCTTGTTTGCGGGAGGAGGCAATGAGCAGTTCTTC.

The chain couples TRBV9 to TRBJ1-4; a possible D gene is TRBD1 (5 bases). There are 15 residues in the CDR3. Germline CDR1 SGDLS, CDR2 YYNGEE. Trimming took 4 bases from V and 3 from J, leaving 13 bases between them. This chain's CDR3 is CASSSQLGANEKLFF. CDR3 nucleotide sequence: TGTGCCAGCAGCTCACAGCTGGGGGCTAATGAAAAACTGTTTTTT.

This clonotype was counted many times. This sequence joins TRBV12-3 or TRBV12-4 and TRBJ2-2; 7 nucleotides agree with TRBD1. CDR3 length: 17 amino acids. With 3 bases clipped from V and 5 bases from J, the junction kept 12 bases outside the gene matches. CDR3 bases: TGTGCCAGCAGTTTTAAAAGGGGGCTAAGGGGGACCGGGGAGCTGTTTTTT. Protein sequence: CASSFKRGLRGTGELFF.

This clonotype came up many times. The V call is TRBV20-1, the J call TRBJ2-3; possible D gene TRBD1, 5 bases. Trimming took 4 bases from V and 1 from J, leaving 21 bases between them. The CDR3 runs to 17 residues. Germline V gene sequence: CDR1 DFQATT, CDR2 SNEGSKA (reference sequence). For the CDR3, the DNA is TGCAGTGCTACCGATGTTGTAGGGGCAATTCGCACAGATACGCAGTATTTT. It translates to CSATDVVGAIRTDTQYF.